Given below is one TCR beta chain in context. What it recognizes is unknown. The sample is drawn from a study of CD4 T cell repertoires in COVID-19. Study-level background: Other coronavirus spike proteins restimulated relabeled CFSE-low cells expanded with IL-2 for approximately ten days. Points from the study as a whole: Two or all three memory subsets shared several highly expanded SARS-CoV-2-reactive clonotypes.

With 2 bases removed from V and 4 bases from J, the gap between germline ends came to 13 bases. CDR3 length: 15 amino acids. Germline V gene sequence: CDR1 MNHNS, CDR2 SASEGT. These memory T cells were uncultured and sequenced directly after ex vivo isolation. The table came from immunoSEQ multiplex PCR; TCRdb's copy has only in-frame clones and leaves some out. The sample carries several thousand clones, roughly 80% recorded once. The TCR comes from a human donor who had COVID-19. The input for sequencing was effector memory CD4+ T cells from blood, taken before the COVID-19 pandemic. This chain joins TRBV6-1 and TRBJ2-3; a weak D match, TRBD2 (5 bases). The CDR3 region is CASSEYEGLSDTQYF. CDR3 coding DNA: TGTGCCAGCAGTGAATATGAGGGTTTGTCAGATACGCAGTATTTT.